These 7 T cell receptor beta chains originate from one sample sequenced in a study of blood T cell repertoires in COVID-19. This table comes from immunoSEQ multiplex PCR, and its TCRdb copy is limited to in-frame clones, with some not included. The sample holds around 140,000 clones, nearly 90% seen once. Sequenced material: peripheral blood. Every receptor here comes from a man aged 65 to 79 with acute or convalescent COVID-19.

The chain is built from TRBV11-2 and TRBJ2-1, with D possibly matching TRBD1 (5 bases). This CDR3 is 12 amino acids long. Germline V gene lookup returns CDR1 SGHAT and CDR2 FQNNGV. Deletions cut 5 bases from V and 8 bases from J, with 10 bases between. CDR3 in DNA: TGTGCCAGCAGCGGGAACAGGTATGAGCAGTTCTTC. It is translated as CASSGNRYEQFF.

The chain employs TRBV11-2 and TRBJ1-6; no firm D call. Trimming pared 5 bases from V and 7 bases from J, leaving 12 bases between. The CDR3 totals 14 residues. From germline, CDR1 is SGHAT and CDR2 FQNNGV. The CDR3 region has the DNA TGTGCCAGCAGCAACCGGGAGCGGAATTCACCCCTCCACTTT. It codes for CASSNRERNSPLHF.

This clone was detected only a few times. This rearrangement joins TRBV5-8 to TRBJ1-1; D not resolved. Trimming stripped 3 bases from V and 2 bases from J, with 11 bases between. CDR1 is SGHTS and CDR2 is YDEGEE in the germline V gene. The length of the CDR3 is 14 residues. The CDR3 sequence: CASSSYRANTEAFF. CDR3 bases: TGTGCCAGCAGCTCATACAGAGCTAACACTGAAGCTTTCTTT.

The chain uses TRBV3-1 (or the pseudogene TRBV3-2) and TRBJ2-5, with 7 bases lining up with TRBD1. The CDR3 runs 15 residues. Germline assignment: CDR1 LGHDT and CDR2 YNNKEL (reference sequence). V was pared by 2 bases and J by 5 bases, with 8 bases of the junction left unmatched. CDR3 coding DNA: TGTGCCAGCAGCCAACCATCGACAGGGTCCGAGACCCAGTACTTC. Protein product: CASSQPSTGSETQYF.

The chain has TRBV7-8 and TRBJ1-3; 8 bases map to TRBD1. V lost 1 base, J lost 0 bases, and 2 bases stayed unmatched. Germline lookup yields CDR1 SGHVS and CDR2 FQNEAQ. The CDR3 runs 16 residues. The CDR3 protein is CASSLGQGTSGNTIYF. In DNA form, the CDR3 reads TGTGCCAGCAGCTTAGGACAGGGGACCTCTGGAAACACCATATATTTT.

This clone appeared once. The chain carries TRBV29-1 and TRBJ2-5; D might be TRBD1 (6 bases). The CDR3 is 14 amino acids. V lost 1 base and J lost 5, with 14 bases in between. Germline CDR1 SQVTM, CDR2 ANQGSEA. CDR3 coding DNA: TGCAGCGTTGAAGGAGGCAGGGGATCGGAGACCCAGTACTTC. Amino acids: CSVEGGRGSETQYF.

The chain employs TRBV7-6 and TRBJ2-2; 9 nucleotides match TRBD1. Germline V lookup: CDR1 SGHVS, CDR2 FNYEAQ. The CDR3 extends over 17 amino acids. The trim removed 1 base at V and 5 bases at J, leaving 8 bases unmatched. In nucleotides, the CDR3 is TGTGCCAGCAGCTTAGAAAGCGGGACAGGGAATACCGGGGAGCTGTTTTTT. Its protein product is CASSLESGTGNTGELFF. Full variable domain (rest looked up from reference TRBV7-6 and TRBJ2-2): GAGVSQSPRYKVTKRGQDVALRCDPISGHVSLYWYRQALGQGPEFLTYFNYEAQQDKSGLPNDRFSAERPEGSISTLTIQRTEQRDSAMYRCASSLESGTGNTGELFFGEGSRLTVL.